This TCR beta chain was sequenced in a study of blood T cells in healthy people across ages. General observations from the study: The recorded TCR beta diversity per million T cells decreased in a roughly linear manner with age.

V lost 2 bases to trimming and J lost 7 bases, with 14 bases between them. Germline loops: CDR1 MGHDK, CDR2 SYGVNS. This CDR3 region has 14 residues. Comment on this clonotype: Antigen: not known.

A J-beta primer mix and a sample-barcoded 5' primer were used in a second PCR of roughly 7 to 12 cycles. One entry per CDR3 protein, called by TCRdb with MiXCR from the 5' RACE reads. The sample has roughly 550,000 distinct CDR3 sequences; less than 25% are singletons. These data also formed part of another study, on T cells of mothers and their children. That source notes: Six children, together with their three healthy Caucasian mothers, made up the donors.

The receptor was isolated from a boy between 10 and 17 years old in good health. The chain recombines TRBV25-1 with TRBJ1-2; TRBD1 is a possible D gene (5 bases). Specimen: blood. The CDR3 DNA reads TGTGCCAGCAGTGAACCCTCAGGGTTGAGTGGCTACACCTTC. It encodes CASSEPSGLSGYTF.